The 32 T cell receptor beta chains listed next were all sequenced from one sample in a study of T cell responses to AZD1222 COVID-19 vaccine. TCRdb's table, derived via immunoSEQ multiplex PCR, lists solely in-frame clones and lacks some. Altogether around 58,000 clones are present, under 90% being singletons, with the ten largest covering about a tenth. The input for sequencing was peripheral blood, taken on day 0 of AZD1222 vaccination. All receptors come from an adult in good health.

V is TRBV6-5 and J is TRBJ2-7; D possibly uses TRBD1 or TRBD2 (5 bases each). In germline, CDR1 is MNHEY, CDR2 SVGAGI. V was shortened by 4 bases and J by 2 bases, with 12 bases between the two germline ends. The CDR3 totals 14 residues. CDR3 in amino acids: CASSFGDGTYEQYF. CDR3 sequence (DNA): TGTGCCAGCAGTTTTGGGGACGGAACCTACGAGCAGTACTTC.

The table lists this clone with a few counts. The chain uses TRBV12-3 or TRBV12-4 and TRBJ2-1; perhaps TRBD2 as D (6 bases). The CDR3 sequence is 13 residues long. Trimming removed 6 bases at V and 10 bases at J, with 16 bases between. The DNA for the CDR3 is TGTGCCAGCAGCCTGAAACCGGGAGTCGAGCAGTTCTTC. Amino acid sequence: CASSLKPGVEQFF.

The chain employs TRBV10-3 and TRBJ1-5, with 7 bases fitting TRBD1. V lost 0 bases and J lost 7; bases outside the gene matches: 3. CDR3 length equals 14 residues. CDR1 ENHRY and CDR2 SYGVKD come from the germline V gene. The CDR3 nucleotides read TGTGCCATCAGTGAGTCAAGGGGGCACCAGCCCCAGCATTTT. Translating gives CAISESRGHQPQHF.

V is TRBV4-1 and J is TRBJ2-7, with a weak D call TRBD2 (5 bases). The CDR3 loop spans 15 amino acids. Germline-derived CDR1 and CDR2 are MGHRA and YSYEKL. V lost 4 bases, J lost 0 bases, and 13 bases lay in between. The DNA for the CDR3 is TGCGCCAGCAGCCTCCGAGAGGGCTACTCCTACGAGCAGTACTTC. As protein: CASSLREGYSYEQYF.

The V and J genes are TRBV29-1 and TRBJ2-7; 7 bases are shared with TRBD2. Germline V CDR1 and CDR2: SQVTM, ANQGSEA. This CDR3 comprises 14 residues. Trimming took 3 bases from V and 0 from J; bases not matched to a gene: 5. CDR3 bases: TGCAGCGTTGATGGGGGGGGAAGCTCCTACGAGCAGTACTTC. Translating gives CSVDGGGSSYEQYF.

The count of this clone is one. The chain is built from TRBV7-6 and TRBJ2-5; D is perhaps TRBD1 (6 bases). CDR3 size: 14 residues. The germline V and J ends were trimmed by 5 bases and 1 base, with 11 bases remaining between them. CDR1 SGHVS and CDR2 FNYEAQ come from the germline V gene. DNA of the CDR3: TGTGCCAGCAGCGTCTCAGGGGCCCAAGAGACCCAGTACTTC. Encoded protein: CASSVSGAQETQYF.

This chain uses TRBV30 with TRBJ2-2, with 7 nucleotides matching TRBD1. CDR1 is GTSNPN and CDR2 is SVGIG in the germline V gene (reference sequence). The CDR3 consists of 15 residues. Losses at the gene ends were 5 bases for V and 3 bases for J; bases not matched to a gene: 9. The CDR3 is CAWGAVGGYTGELFF. Here the CDR3 DNA reads TGTGCCTGGGGGGCGGTAGGGGGCTACACCGGGGAGCTGTTTTTT.

The chain uses TRBV5-1 and TRBJ2-1; 16 bases are a match to TRBD2. V lost 3 bases, J lost 7 bases, and 16 bases stayed unmatched. This CDR3 spans 20 amino acids. Germline lookup yields CDR1 SGHRS and CDR2 YFSETQ. The CDR3 here is CASSWLAGTSGRAPKNEQFF. In DNA form, the CDR3 reads TGCGCCAGCAGCTGGTTAGCCGGGACTAGCGGGAGGGCCCCTAAGAATGAGCAGTTCTTC.

This clone has a single count. The V call is TRBV5-1, the J call TRBJ2-7; 7 bases match TRBD1. Losses at the gene ends were 3 bases for V and 4 bases for J; bases not matched to a gene: 1. Germline loops: CDR1 SGHRS, CDR2 YFSETQ. The CDR3 runs 12 residues. The CDR3 coding sequence is TGCGCCAGCAGCTGGGGACAGTACGAGCAGTACTTC. The encoded protein is CASSWGQYEQYF.

This chain uses TRBV2 with TRBJ2-7; the match to TRBD1 covers 8 bases. The CDR3 loop spans 14 amino acids. Trimming at V came to 6 bases and at J to 3 bases, leaving 7 bases not matched to a gene. Looked up from germline, CDR1 is SNHLY and CDR2 is FYNNEI. The CDR3 region is CASREGQVNYEQYF. For the CDR3, the DNA is TGTGCCAGCAGAGAGGGACAGGTGAACTACGAGCAGTACTTC.

The chain employs TRBV6-5 and TRBJ2-3; D is uncertain. CDR1 is MNHEY, CDR2 SVGAGI, per germline. Trimming took off 6 bases at V and 9 bases at J, with 16 bases between the two ends. CDR3 length: 13 residues. CDR3: CASSREADGTQYF. The CDR3 DNA sequence: TGTGCCAGCAGCCGTGAGGCAGATGGCACGCAGTATTTT.

V usage is TRBV7-2 and J usage is TRBJ1-2; 8 positions match TRBD1. Germline lookup yields CDR1 SGHTA and CDR2 FQGNSA. J was trimmed by 9 bases and V by 5 bases; bases with no gene match: 5. CDR3 length: 12 residues. The CDR3 region has the DNA TGTGCCAGCAGCCCTCGGACAGGGAGCTACACCTTC. It yields the protein CASSPRTGSYTF. Full variable domain (outside the CDR3, taken from reference TRBV7-2 and TRBJ1-2): GAGVSQSPSNKVTEKGKDVELRCDPISGHTALYWYRQSLGQGLEFLIYFQGNSAPDKSGLPSDRFSAERTGGSVSTLTIQRTQQEDSAVYLCASSPRTGSYTFGSGTRLTVV.

This sequence joins TRBV28 and TRBJ2-4, with D perhaps matching TRBD1 or TRBD2 (5 bases each). V was cut by 4 bases and J by 4 bases, with 14 bases left in between. CDR3 length: 15 amino acids. Germline V gene lookup returns CDR1 MDHEN and CDR2 SYDVKM. CDR3 protein: CASSSKGTVKNIQYF. DNA for the CDR3: TGTGCCAGCAGTTCCAAAGGGACCGTTAAAAACATTCAGTACTTC.

This rearrangement joins TRBV5-1 to TRBJ2-1; a possible D gene is TRBD1 (5 bases). The CDR3 extends over 16 amino acids. Germline values: CDR1 SGHRS, CDR2 YFSETQ. V lost 0 bases and J lost 0, with 10 bases in between. CDR3: CASSLVGASSYNEQFF. CDR3 sequence (DNA): TGCGCCAGCAGCTTGGTAGGGGCGAGCTCCTACAATGAGCAGTTCTTC.

CDR3 residues: CATSDSGGPGKTQYF. Here the CDR3 DNA reads TGTGCCACCAGTGATTCGGGGGGGCCCGGGAAGACCCAGTACTTC. The J gene is TRBJ2-5, the V gene TRBV24-1; 8 bases line up with TRBD2. Germline CDR1 reads KGHDR; CDR2 reads SFDVKD. The CDR3 runs to 15 residues. The V and J ends lost 2 bases and 6 bases, in that order; junction bases with no gene match: 7.

V usage is TRBV19 and J usage is TRBJ2-1; TRBD2 agrees at 8 bases. Germline assignment: CDR1 LNHDA and CDR2 SQIVND (reference sequence). The V and J ends lost 0 bases and 0 bases, in that order; junction bases with no gene match: 7. CDR3 length equals 18 residues. CDR3 amino acids: CASSIERTSRSSYNEQFF. The CDR3 DNA reads as TGTGCCAGTAGTATAGAGAGGACTAGCCGGAGCTCCTACAATGAGCAGTTCTTC.

This clone was observed a single time. This sequence joins TRBV11-2 and TRBJ1-1, with 9 bases fitting TRBD1. V shed 5 bases and J 4 bases; nucleotides not matched to a gene: 5. Per germline, CDR1 SGHAT and CDR2 FQNNGV. The CDR3 spans 14 residues. In DNA, the CDR3 is TGTGCCAGCAGCAAACAGGGGGCGGGCACTGAAGCTTTCTTT. It yields the protein CASSKQGAGTEAFF.

The chain is built from TRBV6-5 and TRBJ2-3, with 8 bases aligning to TRBD1. Germline trimming cut 6 bases from V and 5 bases from J; bases unmatched to any gene: 7. From germline, CDR1 is MNHEY and CDR2 SVGAGI. The CDR3 sequence is 14 residues long. CDR3 amino acids: CASRAGGGIDTQYF. CDR3 DNA sequence: TGTGCCAGCAGAGCAGGGGGCGGCATAGATACGCAGTATTTT.

V gene TRBV18 combines with J gene TRBJ2-1; 9 bases fit TRBD1. This CDR3 comprises 16 residues. V gave up 6 bases and J gave up 0 bases; unmatched junction bases: 6. CDR1 and CDR2 (germline): KGHSH, LQKENI. Here the CDR3 DNA reads TGTGCCAGCTCCCCGGGACAGGGAAGCTCCTACAATGAGCAGTTCTTC. This gives the protein CASSPGQGSSYNEQFF.

The chain carries TRBV4-1 and TRBJ1-1, with D perhaps matching TRBD1 (5 bases). CDR1 is MGHRA, CDR2 YSYEKL, per germline. Trimming took off 0 bases at V and 5 bases at J, with 10 bases between the two ends. There are 14 residues in the CDR3. As DNA, the CDR3 is TGCGCCAGCAGCCAAGATGCAGGGCGGACTGAAGCTTTCTTT. Translating it yields CASSQDAGRTEAFF.

This rearrangement joins TRBV27 to TRBJ2-1; D gene uncertain. V lost 3 bases and J lost 4, with 13 bases in between. Looked up from germline, CDR1 is MNHEY and CDR2 is SMNVEV (reference sequence). The length of the CDR3 is 15 residues. The CDR3 DNA reads as TGTGCCAGCAGTTTGGTAAGCCCTTTTTACAATGAGCAGTTCTTC. This codes for CASSLVSPFYNEQFF.

This chain connects TRBV28 to TRBJ1-1, with D possibly being TRBD1 (5 bases). Germline assignment: CDR1 MDHEN and CDR2 SYDVKM. The CDR3 has 15 residues. Trimming took off 3 bases at V and 1 base at J, with 12 bases between the two ends. The chain's CDR3 is CASSLDRRGNTEAFF. The CDR3 nucleotides read TGTGCCAGCAGTTTGGACCGAAGGGGGAACACTGAAGCTTTCTTT.

The rearrangement links TRBV24-1 to TRBJ2-5; tentative D call: TRBD1 (7 bases). The CDR3 runs to 15 residues. The ends were cut back, 6 bases at V and 2 bases at J, with 15 bases in the middle. Per the germline V gene, CDR1 is KGHDR and CDR2 is SFDVKD. The CDR3 sequence is CATSRRSGGQETQYF. As DNA, the CDR3 is TGTGCCACCAGTCGTCGATCAGGGGGGCAAGAGACCCAGTACTTC.

J is TRBJ1-1 and V is TRBV11-3; possibly TRBD1 for D (5 bases). Trimming pared 2 bases from V and 3 bases from J, leaving 13 bases between. The germline CDR1 and CDR2 sequences are SGHNT and YENEEA. This CDR3 is built from 15 residues. CDR3 protein: CASSLFREQDTEAFF. In DNA form, the CDR3 reads TGTGCCAGCAGCTTATTTAGGGAACAGGACACTGAAGCTTTCTTT.

The CDR3 spells CASSSGTVVFNEKLFF. DNA for the CDR3: TGTGCCAGCAGCTCCGGGACCGTCGTGTTTAATGAAAAACTGTTTTTT. The chain employs TRBV5-6 and TRBJ1-4, with a weak D call TRBD1 (5 bases). V shed 3 bases and J shed 4 bases, with 16 bases lying between them. The CDR3 has 16 amino acids. Germline CDR1 and CDR2: SGHDT and YYEEEE.

This chain connects TRBV19 to TRBJ2-7, with 8 bases that match TRBD2. The CDR3 has 15 residues. Germline V gene data show CDR1 as LNHDA and CDR2 as SQIVND (reference sequence). V lost 5 bases, J lost 4 bases, and 10 bases stayed unmatched. DNA for the CDR3: TGTGCCAGTAGTCGCCAAAGCGGGAGTAGTTACGAGCAGTACTTC. Residues: CASSRQSGSSYEQYF.

The chain recombines TRBV6-5 with TRBJ1-1; TRBD1 matches 7 bases. CDR1 is MNHEY and CDR2 is SVGAGI in the germline V gene. The CDR3 covers 14 residues. V lost 8 bases to trimming and J lost 1 base; unmatched junction nucleotides: 7. The CDR3 sequence is CASLRTGQNTEAFF. The CDR3 nucleotides read TGTGCCAGCTTACGGACAGGCCAGAACACTGAAGCTTTCTTT.

This chain joins TRBV24-1 and TRBJ1-2; 9 bases are a match to TRBD1. The germline V gene has CDR1 KGHDR and CDR2 SFDVKD. This CDR3 comprises 16 residues. V shed 5 bases and J 2 bases; nucleotides not matched to a gene: 8. CDR3 sequence reads: CATSGPGQGQNYGYTF. DNA of the CDR3: TGTGCCACCAGTGGGCCGGGACAGGGACAGAACTATGGCTACACCTTC.

The chain recombines TRBV5-1 with TRBJ1-6, with 9 bases aligning to TRBD1. The CDR3 spans 16 residues. The V gene end was trimmed by 0 bases and the J gene end by 10 bases; junction bases not matched to a gene: 8. CDR1 is SGHRS and CDR2 is YFSETQ in the germline V gene. This CDR3 is CASSLGSDRGNSPLHF. DNA of the CDR3: TGCGCCAGCAGCTTGGGTTCGGACAGGGGTAACTCACCCCTCCACTTT.

V usage is TRBV7-2 and J usage is TRBJ2-5; the match to TRBD2 covers 12 bases. The germline gives CDR1 SGHTA, CDR2 FQGNSA. V was clipped by 0 bases and J by 5 bases; unmatched bases: 7. CDR3 length equals 17 residues. This CDR3 is CASSLASSGGALETQYF. The DNA for the CDR3 is TGTGCCAGCAGCTTAGCTTCTAGCGGGGGGGCTCTGGAGACCCAGTACTTC.

This rearrangement joins TRBV19 to TRBJ1-1, with no clear D. The CDR3 is made up of 15 amino acids. Germline CDR1 and CDR2: LNHDA and SQIVND (reference sequence). Trimming pared 6 bases from V and 1 base from J, leaving 15 bases between. CDR3 DNA sequence: TGTGCCAGTAGCCTTGAAAGCAGTCGGAACACTGAAGCTTTCTTT. Its translation is CASSLESSRNTEAFF.

The rearrangement links TRBV30 to TRBJ1-5; D possibly corresponds to TRBD1 (5 bases). The V and J ends lost 4 bases and 4 bases respectively, with 8 bases between them. This CDR3 spans 12 amino acids. Per germline, CDR1 GTSNPN and CDR2 SVGIG (reference sequence). The CDR3 region is CAWNQGNQPQHF. In nucleotides, the CDR3 is TGTGCCTGGAATCAGGGAAATCAGCCCCAGCATTTT. Combining the CDR3 with reference TRBV30 and TRBJ1-5 gives the whole variable domain SQTIHQWPATLVQPVGSPLSLECTVEGTSNPNLYWYRQAAGRGLQLLFYSVGIGQISSEVPQNLSASRPQDRQFILSSKKLLLSDSGFYLCAWNQGNQPQHFGDGTRLSIL.